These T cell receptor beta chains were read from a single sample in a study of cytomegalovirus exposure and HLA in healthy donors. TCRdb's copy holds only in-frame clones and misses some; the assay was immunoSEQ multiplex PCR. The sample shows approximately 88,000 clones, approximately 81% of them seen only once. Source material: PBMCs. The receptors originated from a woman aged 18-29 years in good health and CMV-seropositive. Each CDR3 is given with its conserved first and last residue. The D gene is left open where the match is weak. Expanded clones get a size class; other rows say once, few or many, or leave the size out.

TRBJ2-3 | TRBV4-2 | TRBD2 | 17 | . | CASSQVESSGGTDTQYF | TGTGCCAGCAGCCAAGTAGAGTCTAGCGGGGGGACAGATACGCAGTATTTT
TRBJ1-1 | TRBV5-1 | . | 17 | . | CASRAGSPTGKYAEAFF | TGCGCCAGCAGGGCGGGCAGCCCAACAGGGAAATATGCTGAAGCTTTCTTT
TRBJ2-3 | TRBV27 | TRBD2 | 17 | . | CASRVPVLAGEPDTQYF | TGTGCCAGCAGGGTTCCCGTACTAGCGGGGGAACCCGATACGCAGTATTTT
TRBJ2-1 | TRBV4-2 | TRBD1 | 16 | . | CASSLETGGPYNEQFF | TGTGCCAGCAGCCTCGAGACAGGGGGTCCCTACAATGAGCAGTTCTTC
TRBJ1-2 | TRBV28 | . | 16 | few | CASSPAGGAGGYGYTF | TGTGCCAGCAGCCCAGCCGGCGGGGCCGGGGGCTATGGCTACACCTTC
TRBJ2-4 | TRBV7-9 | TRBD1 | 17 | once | CASSTWTGELAKNIQYF | TGTGCCAGCAGCACCTGGACAGGGGAACTAGCCAAAAACATTCAGTACTTC
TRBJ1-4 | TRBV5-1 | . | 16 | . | CASSPGTTATNEKLFF | TGCGCCAGCAGCCCCGGGACAACTGCAACTAATGAAAAACTGTTTTTT
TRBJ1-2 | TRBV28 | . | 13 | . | CASRSTGKYGYTF | TGTGCCAGCAGGTCAACAGGGAAGTATGGCTACACCTTC
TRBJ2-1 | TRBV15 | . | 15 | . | CATSRETGYHNEQFF | TGTGCCACCAGCAGGGAAACGGGGTACCACAATGAGCAGTTCTTC
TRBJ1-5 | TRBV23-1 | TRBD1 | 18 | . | CASSQIRNSTGVEQPQHF | TGCGCCAGCAGTCAAATACGCAACTCGACAGGGGTGGAACAGCCCCAGCATTTT
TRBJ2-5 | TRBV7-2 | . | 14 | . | CASSLQADQETQYF | TGTGCCAGCAGCTTACAGGCAGACCAAGAGACCCAGTACTTC
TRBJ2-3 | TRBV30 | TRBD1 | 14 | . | CAYPDRDTGDTQYF | TGTGCCTATCCGGACAGGGATACGGGAGATACGCAGTATTTT
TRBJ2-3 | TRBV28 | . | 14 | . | CASRFGLLTDTQYF | TGTGCCAGCAGATTTGGACTCTTGACAGATACGCAGTATTTT
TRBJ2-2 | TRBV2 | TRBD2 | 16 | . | CASSARLAGTSGELFF | TGTGCCAGCAGTGCTCGGCTAGCGGGGACCTCCGGGGAGCTGTTTTTT
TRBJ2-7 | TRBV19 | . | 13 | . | CASKSSGTYEQYF | TGTGCCAGTAAATCCAGCGGTACCTACGAGCAGTACTTC
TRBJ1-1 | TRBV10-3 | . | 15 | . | CAISPGAGVSTEAFF | TGTGCCATCTCCCCTGGGGCAGGAGTATCCACTGAAGCTTTCTTT
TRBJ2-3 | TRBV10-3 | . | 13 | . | CAIGQALQDTQYF | TGTGCCATCGGGCAGGCCCTCCAAGATACGCAGTATTTT
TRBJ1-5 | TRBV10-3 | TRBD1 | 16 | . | CAIRGSDRGNNQPQHF | TGTGCCATCAGGGGAAGCGACAGGGGAAACAATCAGCCCCAGCATTTT
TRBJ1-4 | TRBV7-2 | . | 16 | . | CASSSGPTETGHGLFF | TGTGCCAGCAGCTCTGGACCTACGGAAACAGGCCACGGACTGTTTTTT
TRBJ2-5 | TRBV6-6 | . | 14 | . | CASSYSTSTETQYF | TGTGCCAGCAGTTACTCGACTAGTACGGAGACCCAGTACTTC
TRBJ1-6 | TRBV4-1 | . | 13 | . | CASSQSSGSPLHF | TGCGCCAGCAGCCAATCCTCAGGATCACCCCTCCACTTT
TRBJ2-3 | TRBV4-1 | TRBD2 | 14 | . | CASSQGTSEDTQYF | TGCGCCAGCAGCCAGGGGACTAGCGAGGATACGCAGTATTTT
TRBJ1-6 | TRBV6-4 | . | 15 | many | CASSEGSSYNSPLHF | TGTGCCAGCAGTGAGGGGAGCTCCTATAATTCACCCCTCCACTTT
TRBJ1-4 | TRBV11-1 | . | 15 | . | CASSLERDEINELFF | TGTGCCAGCAGCTTAGAGCGAGATGAAATTAACGAACTGTTTTTT
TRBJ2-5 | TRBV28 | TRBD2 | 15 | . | CAISESSGEVKTQYF | TGTGCCATTTCAGAATCTAGCGGGGAAGTAAAGACCCAGTACTTC
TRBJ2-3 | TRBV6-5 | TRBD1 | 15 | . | CASSRQGAGTDTQYF | TGTGCCAGCAGCCGACAGGGGGCTGGCACAGATACGCAGTATTTT
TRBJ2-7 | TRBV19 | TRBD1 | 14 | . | CASGLTGSSYEQYF | TGTGCCAGTGGGTTGACAGGGTCCAGCTACGAGCAGTACTTC
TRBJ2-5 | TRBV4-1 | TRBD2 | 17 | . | CASSHPLAGASQETQYF | TGCGCCAGCAGCCACCCCCTAGCGGGGGCCTCCCAAGAGACCCAGTACTTC
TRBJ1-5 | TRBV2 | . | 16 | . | CASSVKDRLRDQPQHF | TGTGCCAGCAGTGTTAAGGACAGATTGAGGGATCAGCCCCAGCATTTT
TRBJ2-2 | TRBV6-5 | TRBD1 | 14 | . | CASSPGTATGELFF | TGTGCCAGCAGCCCCGGGACAGCCACCGGGGAGCTGTTTTTT
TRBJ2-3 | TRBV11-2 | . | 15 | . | CASSHYGNGVDTQYF | TGTGCCAGCAGTCATTACGGGAATGGGGTAGATACGCAGTATTTT
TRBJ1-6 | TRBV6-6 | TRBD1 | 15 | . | CASSYGGTGESPLHF | TGTGCCAGCAGTTACGGGGGGACAGGGGAGTCACCCCTCCACTTT
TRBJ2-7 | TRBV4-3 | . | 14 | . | CASSPWGESYEQYF | TGCGCCAGCAGCCCCTGGGGGGAAAGCTACGAGCAGTACTTC
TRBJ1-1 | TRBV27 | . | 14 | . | CASSTTDRGTEAFF | TGTGCCAGCAGTACCACGGACAGAGGAACTGAAGCTTTCTTT
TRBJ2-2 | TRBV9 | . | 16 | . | CASSSQTGSNTGELFF | TGTGCCAGCAGCTCACAGACGGGATCGAACACCGGGGAGCTGTTTTTT